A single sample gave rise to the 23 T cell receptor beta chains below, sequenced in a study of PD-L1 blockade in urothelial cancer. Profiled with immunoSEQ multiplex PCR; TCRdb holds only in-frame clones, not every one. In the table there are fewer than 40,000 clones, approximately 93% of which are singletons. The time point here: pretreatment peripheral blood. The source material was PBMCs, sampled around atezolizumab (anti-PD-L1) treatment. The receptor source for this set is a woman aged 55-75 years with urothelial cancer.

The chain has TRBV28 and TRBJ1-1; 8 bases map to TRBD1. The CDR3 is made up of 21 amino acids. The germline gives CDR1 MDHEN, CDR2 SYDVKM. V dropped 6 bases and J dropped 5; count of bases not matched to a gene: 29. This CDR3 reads CASRGQEEVLQRDLSFTEAFF. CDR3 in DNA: TGTGCCAGCAGGGGACAGGAGGAAGTTCTGCAGAGAGACCTCAGCTTTACTGAAGCTTTCTTT. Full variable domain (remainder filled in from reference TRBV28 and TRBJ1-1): DVKVTQSSRYLVKRTGEKVFLECVQDMDHENMFWYRQDPGLGLRLIYFSYDVKMKEKGDIPEGYSVSREKKERFSLILESASTNQTSMYLCASRGQEEVLQRDLSFTEAFFGQGTRLTVV.

The CDR3 sequence is CASSLTSGRGNEQFF. CDR3 bases: TGCGCCAGCAGCTTGACTAGCGGGAGGGGAAATGAGCAGTTCTTC. This rearrangement joins TRBV5-1 to TRBJ2-1; 13 bases are shared with TRBD2. V lost 1 base to trimming and J lost 7 bases; unmatched junction nucleotides: 2. This CDR3 spans 15 amino acids. In germline, CDR1 is SGHRS, CDR2 YFSETQ.

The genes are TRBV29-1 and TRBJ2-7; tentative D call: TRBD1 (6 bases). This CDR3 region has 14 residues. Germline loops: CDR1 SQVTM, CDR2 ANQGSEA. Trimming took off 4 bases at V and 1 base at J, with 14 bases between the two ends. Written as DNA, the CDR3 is TGCAGCGTTGCAGTACAGGGTAGGTCCTACGAGCAGTACTTC. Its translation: CSVAVQGRSYEQYF.

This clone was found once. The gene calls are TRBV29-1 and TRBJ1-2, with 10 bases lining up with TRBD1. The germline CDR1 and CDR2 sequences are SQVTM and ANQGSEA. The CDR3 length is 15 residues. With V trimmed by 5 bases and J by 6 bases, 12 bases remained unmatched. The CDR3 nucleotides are TGCAGCGTTAAGACAGGGGGCTGGCGGGGGGATGGCTACACCTTC. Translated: CSVKTGGWRGDGYTF.

The CDR3, as DNA: TGTGCCAGCAGCTCTACGGACATAACGGCATTATACTACAATGAGCAGTTCTTC. The encoded protein is CASSSTDITALYYNEQFF. The V gene is TRBV7-2, the J gene TRBJ2-1, with D possibly TRBD1 on 5 matching bases. The CDR3 is 18 amino acids. Trimming shortened V by 4 bases and J by 3 bases, and 22 bases separated the two germline ends. Germline loops: CDR1 SGHTA, CDR2 FQGNSA.

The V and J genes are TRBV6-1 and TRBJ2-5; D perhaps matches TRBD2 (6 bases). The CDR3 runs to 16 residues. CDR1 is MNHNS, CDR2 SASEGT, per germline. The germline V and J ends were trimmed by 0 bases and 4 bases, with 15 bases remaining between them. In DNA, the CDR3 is TGTGCCAGCAGTGAAGCTTACATCGGAGGGGCAGAGACCCAGTACTTC. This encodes CASSEAYIGGAETQYF.

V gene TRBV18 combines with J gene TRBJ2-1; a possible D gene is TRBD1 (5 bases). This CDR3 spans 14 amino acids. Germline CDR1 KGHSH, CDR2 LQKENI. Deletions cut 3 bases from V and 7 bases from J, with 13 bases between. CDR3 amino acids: CASSPPTGQNEQFF. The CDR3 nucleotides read TGTGCCAGCTCACCCCCTACAGGTCAAAATGAGCAGTTCTTC.

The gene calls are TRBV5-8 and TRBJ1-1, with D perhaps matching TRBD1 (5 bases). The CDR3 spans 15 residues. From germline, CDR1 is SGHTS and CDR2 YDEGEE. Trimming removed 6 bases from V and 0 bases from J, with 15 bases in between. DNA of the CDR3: TGTGCCAGCAACCTGCGACAGTTAATGAACACTGAAGCTTTCTTT. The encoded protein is CASNLRQLMNTEAFF.

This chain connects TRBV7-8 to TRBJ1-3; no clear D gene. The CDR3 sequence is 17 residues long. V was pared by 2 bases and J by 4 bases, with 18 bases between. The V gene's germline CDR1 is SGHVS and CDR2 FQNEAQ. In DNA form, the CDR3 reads TGTGCCAGCAGCTTAATTGGGCCGCTGGGCAGGGGAAACACCATATATTTT. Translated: CASSLIGPLGRGNTIYF.

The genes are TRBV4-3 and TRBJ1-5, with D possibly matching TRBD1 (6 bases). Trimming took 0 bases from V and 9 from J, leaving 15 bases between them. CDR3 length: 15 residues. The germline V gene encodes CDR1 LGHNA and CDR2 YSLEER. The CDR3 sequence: CASSQDQQGRMPQHF. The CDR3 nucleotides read TGCGCCAGCAGCCAAGATCAACAGGGTAGAATGCCCCAGCATTTT.

CDR3 residues: CATRRSGSGNEQYF. The CDR3 nucleotides are TGTGCGACCAGGCGCAGCGGGAGTGGCAACGAGCAGTACTTC. The chain is built from TRBV14 and TRBJ2-7; 8 bases map to TRBD2. CDR1 SGHDN and CDR2 FVKESK come from the germline V gene. This CDR3 region has 14 residues.

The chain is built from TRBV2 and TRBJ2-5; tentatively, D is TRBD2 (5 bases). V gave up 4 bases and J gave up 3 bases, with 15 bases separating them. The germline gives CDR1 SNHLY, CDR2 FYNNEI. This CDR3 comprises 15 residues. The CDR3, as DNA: TGTGCCAGCAGTGTGACTATGTCTAGTAAAGAGACCCAGTACTTC. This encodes CASSVTMSSKETQYF. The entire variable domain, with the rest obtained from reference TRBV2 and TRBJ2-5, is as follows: EPEVTQTPSHQVTQMGQEVILRCVPISNHLYFYWYRQILGQKVEFLVSFYNNEISEKSEIFDDQFSVERPDGSNFTLKIRSTKLEDSAMYFCASSVTMSSKETQYFGPGTRLLVL.

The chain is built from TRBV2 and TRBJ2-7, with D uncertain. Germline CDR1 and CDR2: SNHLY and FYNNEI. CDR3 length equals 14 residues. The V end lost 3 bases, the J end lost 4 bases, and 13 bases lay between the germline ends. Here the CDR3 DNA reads TGTGCCAGCAGTGAGTGGAGTTCCTCTTACGAGCAGTACTTC. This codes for CASSEWSSSYEQYF.

Here the CDR3 reads CASSNAQGYEQYF. The DNA of the CDR3 is TGCGCCAGCAGCAACGCCCAGGGTTACGAGCAGTACTTC. V gene TRBV5-1 combines with J gene TRBJ2-5; maybe TRBD1 (5 bases). The J call may be faulty, since TRBJ2-7 better matches the DNA end. This CDR3 contains 13 residues. Germline CDR1 reads SGHRS; CDR2 reads YFSETQ.

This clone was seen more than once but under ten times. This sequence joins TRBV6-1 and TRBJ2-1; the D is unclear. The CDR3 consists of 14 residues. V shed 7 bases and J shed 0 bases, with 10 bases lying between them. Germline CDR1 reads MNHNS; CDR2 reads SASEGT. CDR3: CASTEVSSYNEQFF. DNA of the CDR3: TGTGCCAGCACCGAAGTGAGCTCCTACAATGAGCAGTTCTTC.

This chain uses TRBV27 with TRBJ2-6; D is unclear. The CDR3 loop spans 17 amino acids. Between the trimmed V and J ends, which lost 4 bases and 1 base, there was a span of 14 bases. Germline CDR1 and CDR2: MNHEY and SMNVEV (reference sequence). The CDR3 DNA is TGTGCCAGCAGTTCCCGAATGCAGGATTCTGGGGCCAACGTCCTGACTTTC. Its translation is CASSSRMQDSGANVLTF.

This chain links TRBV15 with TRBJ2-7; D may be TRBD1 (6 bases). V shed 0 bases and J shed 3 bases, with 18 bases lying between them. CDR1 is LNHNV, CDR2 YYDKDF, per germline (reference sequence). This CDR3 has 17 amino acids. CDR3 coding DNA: TGTGCCACCAGCAGAGAAGGGGACACTTCCACCCGCTACGAGCAGTACTTC. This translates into CATSREGDTSTRYEQYF.

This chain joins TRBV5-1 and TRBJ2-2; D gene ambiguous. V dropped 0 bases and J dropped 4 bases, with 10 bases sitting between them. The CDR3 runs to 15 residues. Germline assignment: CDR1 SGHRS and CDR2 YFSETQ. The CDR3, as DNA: TGCGCCAGCAGCTTGGGGGCCTTCTCCACCGGGGAGCTGTTTTTT. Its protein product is CASSLGAFSTGELFF.

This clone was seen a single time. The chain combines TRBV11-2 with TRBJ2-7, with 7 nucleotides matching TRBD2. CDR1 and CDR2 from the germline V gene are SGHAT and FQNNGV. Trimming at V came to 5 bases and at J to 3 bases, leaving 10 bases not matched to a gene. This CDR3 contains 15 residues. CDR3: CASSPLRGSLYEQYF. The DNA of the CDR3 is TGTGCCAGCAGCCCCTTGCGCGGGAGTCTCTACGAGCAGTACTTC.

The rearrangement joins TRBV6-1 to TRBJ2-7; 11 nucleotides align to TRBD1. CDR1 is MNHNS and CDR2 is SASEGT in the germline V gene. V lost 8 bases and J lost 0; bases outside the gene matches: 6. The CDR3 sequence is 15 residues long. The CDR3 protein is CASRTGGSSSYEQYF. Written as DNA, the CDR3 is TGTGCCAGCCGGACAGGGGGCTCAAGCTCCTACGAGCAGTACTTC.

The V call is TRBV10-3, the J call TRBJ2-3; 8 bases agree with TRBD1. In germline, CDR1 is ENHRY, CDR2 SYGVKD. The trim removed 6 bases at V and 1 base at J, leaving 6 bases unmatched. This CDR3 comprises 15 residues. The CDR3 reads CAIRDPGQGTDTQYF. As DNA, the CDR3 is TGTGCCATCAGAGACCCGGGACAGGGCACAGATACGCAGTATTTT.

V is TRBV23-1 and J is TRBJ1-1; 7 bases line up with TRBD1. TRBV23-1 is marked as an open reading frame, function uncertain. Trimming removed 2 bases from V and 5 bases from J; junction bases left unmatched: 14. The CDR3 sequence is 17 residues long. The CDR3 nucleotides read TGCGCCAGCAGTCAAATCTTAGGGACAGAGGGGAATACTGAAGCTTTCTTT. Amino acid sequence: CASSQILGTEGNTEAFF.

Written as DNA, the CDR3 is TGCAGCGTTTGGACAGATCCCTACGAGCAGTACTTC. Encoded protein: CSVWTDPYEQYF. The V gene is TRBV29-1, the J gene TRBJ2-7; possible D gene TRBD1, 6 bases. V was pared by 5 bases and J by 2 bases, with 10 bases between. Germline-derived CDR1 and CDR2 are SQVTM and ANQGSEA. The CDR3 contains 12 residues.